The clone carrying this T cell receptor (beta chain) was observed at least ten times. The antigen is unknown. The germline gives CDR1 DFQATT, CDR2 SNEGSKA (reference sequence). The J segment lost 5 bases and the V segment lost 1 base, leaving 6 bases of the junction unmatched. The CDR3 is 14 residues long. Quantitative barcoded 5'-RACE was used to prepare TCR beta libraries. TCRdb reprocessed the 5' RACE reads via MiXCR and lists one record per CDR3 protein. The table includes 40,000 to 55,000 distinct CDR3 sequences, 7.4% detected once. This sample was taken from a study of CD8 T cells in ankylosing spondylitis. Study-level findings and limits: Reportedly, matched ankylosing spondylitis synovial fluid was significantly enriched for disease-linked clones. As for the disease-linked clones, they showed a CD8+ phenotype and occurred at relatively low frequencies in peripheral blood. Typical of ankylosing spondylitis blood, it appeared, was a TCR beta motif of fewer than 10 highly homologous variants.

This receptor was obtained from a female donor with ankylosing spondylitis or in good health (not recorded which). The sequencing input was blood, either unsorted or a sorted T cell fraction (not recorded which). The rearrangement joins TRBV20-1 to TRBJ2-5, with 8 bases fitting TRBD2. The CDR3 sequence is CSARGRRGEETQYF. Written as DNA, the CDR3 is TGCAGTGCTAGAGGAAGGCGGGGGGAGGAGACCCAGTACTTC.